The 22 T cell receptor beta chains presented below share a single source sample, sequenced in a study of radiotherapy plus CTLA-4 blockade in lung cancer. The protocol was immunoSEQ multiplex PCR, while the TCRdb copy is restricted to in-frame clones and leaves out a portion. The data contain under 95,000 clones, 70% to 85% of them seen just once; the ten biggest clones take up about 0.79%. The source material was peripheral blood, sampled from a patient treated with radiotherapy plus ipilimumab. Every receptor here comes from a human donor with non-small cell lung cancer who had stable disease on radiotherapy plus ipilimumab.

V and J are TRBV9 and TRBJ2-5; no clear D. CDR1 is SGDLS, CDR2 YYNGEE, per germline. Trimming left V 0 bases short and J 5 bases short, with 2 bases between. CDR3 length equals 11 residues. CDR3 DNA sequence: TGTGCCAGCAGCGTAGAGGAGACCCAGTACTTC. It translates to CASSVEETQYF.

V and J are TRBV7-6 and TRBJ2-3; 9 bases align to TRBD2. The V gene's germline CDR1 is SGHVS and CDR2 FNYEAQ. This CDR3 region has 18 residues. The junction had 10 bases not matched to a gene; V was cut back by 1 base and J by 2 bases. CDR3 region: CASSLVSGGQANTDTQYF. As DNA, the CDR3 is TGTGCCAGCAGCTTAGTTAGCGGGGGACAAGCGAACACAGATACGCAGTATTTT.

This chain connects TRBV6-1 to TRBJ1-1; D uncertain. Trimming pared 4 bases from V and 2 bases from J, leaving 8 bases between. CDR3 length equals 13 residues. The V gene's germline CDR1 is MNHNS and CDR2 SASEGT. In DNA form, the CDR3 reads TGTGCCAGCAGTGTTCAGGAAAACACTGAAGCTTTCTTT. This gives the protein CASSVQENTEAFF.

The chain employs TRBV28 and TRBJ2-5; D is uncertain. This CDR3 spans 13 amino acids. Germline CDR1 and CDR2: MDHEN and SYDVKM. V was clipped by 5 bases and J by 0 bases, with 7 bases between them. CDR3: CASSGLYQETQYF. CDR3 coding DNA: TGTGCCAGCAGTGGATTGTACCAAGAGACCCAGTACTTC.

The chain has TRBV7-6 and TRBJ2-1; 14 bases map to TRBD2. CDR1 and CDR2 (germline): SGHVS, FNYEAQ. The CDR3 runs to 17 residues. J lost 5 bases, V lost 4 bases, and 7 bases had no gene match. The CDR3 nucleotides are TGTGCCAGCAGCTCAACTGGACTAGCGGGGGGCCACAATGAGCAGTTCTTC. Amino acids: CASSSTGLAGGHNEQFF.

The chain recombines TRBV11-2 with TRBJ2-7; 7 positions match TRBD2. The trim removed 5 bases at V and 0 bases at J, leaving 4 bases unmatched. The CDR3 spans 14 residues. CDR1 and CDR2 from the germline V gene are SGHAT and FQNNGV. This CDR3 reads CASSVGGVSYEQYF. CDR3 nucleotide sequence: TGTGCCAGCAGCGTGGGGGGGGTCTCCTACGAGCAGTACTTC.

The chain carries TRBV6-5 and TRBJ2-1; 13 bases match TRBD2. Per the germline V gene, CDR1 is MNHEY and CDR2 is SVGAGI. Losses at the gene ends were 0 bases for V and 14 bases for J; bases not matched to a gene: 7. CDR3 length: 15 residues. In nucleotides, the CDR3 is TGTGCCAGCAGTTACTCGGGACTAGCGGGACAAAGGAAGTTCTTC. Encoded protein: CASSYSGLAGQRKFF.

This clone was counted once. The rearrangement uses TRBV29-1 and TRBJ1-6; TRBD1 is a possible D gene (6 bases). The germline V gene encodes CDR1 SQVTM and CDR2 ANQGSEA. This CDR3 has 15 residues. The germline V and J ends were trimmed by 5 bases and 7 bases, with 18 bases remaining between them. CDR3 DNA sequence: TGCAGCGTTAAAAAGACGGCAGGGGAAAATTCACCCCTCCACTTT. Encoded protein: CSVKKTAGENSPLHF.

The CDR3 region has the DNA TGTGCCTGGGGACCAGGGATCGGAAACACCATATATTTT. Its protein product is CAWGPGIGNTIYF. The V call is TRBV30, the J call TRBJ1-3; perhaps TRBD1 as D (5 bases). CDR1 is GTSNPN, CDR2 SVGIG, per germline (reference sequence). There are 13 residues in the CDR3. V was shortened by 5 bases and J by 4 bases, with 12 bases between the two germline ends.

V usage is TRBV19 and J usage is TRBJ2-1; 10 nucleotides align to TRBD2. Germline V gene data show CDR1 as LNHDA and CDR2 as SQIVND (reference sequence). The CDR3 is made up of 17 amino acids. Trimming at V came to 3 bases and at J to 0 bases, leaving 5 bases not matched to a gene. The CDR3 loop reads CASSIDGLADSYNEQFF. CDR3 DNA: TGTGCCAGTAGTATCGATGGACTAGCGGACTCCTACAATGAGCAGTTCTTC.

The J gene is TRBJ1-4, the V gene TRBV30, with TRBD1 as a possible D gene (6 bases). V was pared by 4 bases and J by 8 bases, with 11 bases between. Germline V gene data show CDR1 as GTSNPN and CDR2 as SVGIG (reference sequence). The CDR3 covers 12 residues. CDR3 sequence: CAWKQGGEKLFF. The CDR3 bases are TGTGCCTGGAAACAGGGTGGAGAAAAACTGTTTTTT.

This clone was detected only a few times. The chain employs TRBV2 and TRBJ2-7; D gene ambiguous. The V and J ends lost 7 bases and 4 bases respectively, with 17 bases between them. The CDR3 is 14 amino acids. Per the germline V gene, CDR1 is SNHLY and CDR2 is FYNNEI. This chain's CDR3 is CASTEPLKAYEQYF. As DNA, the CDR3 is TGTGCCAGCACGGAGCCCCTAAAGGCTTACGAGCAGTACTTC.

The CDR3 loop is CASSLPGQGFAGYTF. The CDR3 region has the DNA TGTGCCAGCAGCCTCCCGGGACAGGGGTTTGCTGGCTACACCTTC. V gene TRBV7-9 combines with J gene TRBJ1-2, with 10 bases identical to TRBD1. The CDR3 contains 15 residues. Germline lookup yields CDR1 SEHNR and CDR2 FQNEAQ (reference sequence). J was trimmed by 7 bases and V by 5 bases; bases with no gene match: 10.

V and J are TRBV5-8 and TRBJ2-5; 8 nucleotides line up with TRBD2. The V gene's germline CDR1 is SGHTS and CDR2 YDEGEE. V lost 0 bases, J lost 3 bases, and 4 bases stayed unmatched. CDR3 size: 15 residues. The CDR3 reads CASSLESSGKETQYF. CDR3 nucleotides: TGTGCCAGCAGCTTGGAGAGTAGCGGGAAAGAGACCCAGTACTTC.

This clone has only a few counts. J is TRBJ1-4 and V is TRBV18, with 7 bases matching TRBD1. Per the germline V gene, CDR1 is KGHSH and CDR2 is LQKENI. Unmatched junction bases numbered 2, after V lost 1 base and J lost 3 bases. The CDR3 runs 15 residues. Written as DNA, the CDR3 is TGTGCCAGCTCACCACGACAGGGCTCTAATGAAAAACTGTTTTTT. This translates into CASSPRQGSNEKLFF.

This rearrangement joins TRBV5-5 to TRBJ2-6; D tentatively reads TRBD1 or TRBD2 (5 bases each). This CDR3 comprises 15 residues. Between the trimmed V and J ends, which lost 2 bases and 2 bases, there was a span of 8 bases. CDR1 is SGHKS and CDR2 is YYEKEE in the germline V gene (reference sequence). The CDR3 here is CASSLLGAGANVLTF. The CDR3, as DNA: TGTGCCAGCAGCTTACTAGGGGCTGGGGCCAACGTCCTGACTTTC. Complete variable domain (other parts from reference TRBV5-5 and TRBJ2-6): DAGVTQSPTHLIKTRGQQVTLRCSPISGHKSVSWYQQVLGQGPQFIFQYYEKEERGRGNFPDRFSARQFPNYSSELNVNALLLGDSALYLCASSLLGAGANVLTFGAGSRLTVL.

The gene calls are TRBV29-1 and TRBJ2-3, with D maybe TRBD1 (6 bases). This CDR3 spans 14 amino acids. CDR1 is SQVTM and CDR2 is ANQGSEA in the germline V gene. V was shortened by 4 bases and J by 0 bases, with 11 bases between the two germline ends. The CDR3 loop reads CSVVWTVSTDTQYF. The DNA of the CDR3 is TGCAGCGTTGTTTGGACAGTGAGCACAGATACGCAGTATTTT.

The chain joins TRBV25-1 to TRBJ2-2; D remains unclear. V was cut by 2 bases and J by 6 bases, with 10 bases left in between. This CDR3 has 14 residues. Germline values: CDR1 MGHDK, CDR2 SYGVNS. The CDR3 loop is CASSESQSPGELFF. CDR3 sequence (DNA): TGTGCCAGCAGTGAAAGTCAATCACCCGGGGAGCTGTTTTTT.

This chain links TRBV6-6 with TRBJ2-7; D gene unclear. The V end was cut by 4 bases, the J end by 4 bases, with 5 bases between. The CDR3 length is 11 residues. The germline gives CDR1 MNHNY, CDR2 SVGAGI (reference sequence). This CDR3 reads CASSSPYEQYF. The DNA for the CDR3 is TGTGCCAGCAGTTCCCCGTACGAGCAGTACTTC.

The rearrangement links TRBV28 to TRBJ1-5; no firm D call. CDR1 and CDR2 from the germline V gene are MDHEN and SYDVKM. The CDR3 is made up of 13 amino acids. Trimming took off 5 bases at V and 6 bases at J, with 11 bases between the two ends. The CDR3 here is CASSPLGRQPQHF. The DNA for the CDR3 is TGTGCCAGCAGTCCCTTAGGACGTCAGCCCCAGCATTTT.

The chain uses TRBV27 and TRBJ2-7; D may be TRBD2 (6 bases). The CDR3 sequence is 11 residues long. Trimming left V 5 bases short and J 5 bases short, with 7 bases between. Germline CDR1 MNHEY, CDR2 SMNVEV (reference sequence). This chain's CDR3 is CASSAGNEQYF. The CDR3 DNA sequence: TGTGCCAGCAGTGCGGGGAACGAGCAGTACTTC.

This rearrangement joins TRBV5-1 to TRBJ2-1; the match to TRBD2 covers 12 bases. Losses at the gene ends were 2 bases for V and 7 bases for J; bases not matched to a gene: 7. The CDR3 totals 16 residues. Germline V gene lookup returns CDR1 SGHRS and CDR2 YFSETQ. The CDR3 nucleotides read TGCGCCAGCAGCTTTCAACTAGCGGGAGGAACAAATGAGCAGTTCTTC. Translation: CASSFQLAGGTNEQFF.